This TCR beta chain is from a study of cytomegalovirus exposure and HLA in healthy donors. The primer mix had 60 Vbeta and 13 Jbeta primers. Sequenced by immunoSEQ multiplex PCR; TCRdb stores in-frame clones only, minus some. The sample holds tens of thousands of clones, roughly three quarters seen once. Study conclusions and caveats: Later analysis identified a missense DCLRE1C variant that was linked to TCR beta V- and J-gene trimming.

The V and J ends lost 3 bases and 0 bases, in that order; junction bases with no gene match: 10. The CDR3 has 17 residues. CDR1 SGDLS and CDR2 YYNGEE come from the germline V gene. Remarks on this clone: What it recognizes is unknown.

The rearrangement joins TRBV9 to TRBJ2-3, with 7 bases identical to TRBD2. Sequenced: PBMCs. This receptor was taken from a woman aged 45-65 years in good health and CMV-seropositive. CDR3 amino acids: CASSARGGPVSTDTQYF. The CDR3 DNA is TGTGCCAGCAGCGCTCGGGGAGGGCCCGTTAGCACAGATACGCAGTATTTT.